Below, 4 T cell receptor beta chains from the same sample are listed, as sequenced in a study of CD8 T cells in ankylosing spondylitis. General study findings and limits: A motif in TCR beta, a set of roughly eight highly homologous variants, appeared characteristic of ankylosing spondylitis blood.

The antigens these receptors bind are not known. TCRdb passed the 5' RACE reads through MiXCR, listing each CDR3 protein once. This sample carries 350,000 to 450,000 distinct CDR3 sequences, roughly 25% of them seen once, and the ten largest clones take 0.89%. Sequences were obtained from blood, either unsorted or a sorted T cell fraction (not recorded which). The receptors here all came from a male donor with ankylosing spondylitis.

This chain connects TRBV11-2 to TRBJ2-1; 14 nucleotides align to TRBD2. The CDR3 covers 14 residues. Per germline, CDR1 SGHAT and CDR2 FQNNGV. V gave up 4 bases and J gave up 11 bases; unmatched junction bases: 4. As DNA, the CDR3 is TGTGCCAGCAGCTCGGGACTAGCGGGAGACAAGCAGTTCTTC. This codes for CASSSGLAGDKQFF.

The chain employs TRBV10-3 and TRBJ2-3; no clear D. Per the germline V gene, CDR1 is ENHRY and CDR2 is SYGVKD. This CDR3 has 15 amino acids. The V end was cut by 3 bases, the J end by 3 bases, with 13 bases between. In DNA, the CDR3 is TGTGCCATCAGTGACTTTGCGGTGGGGACAGATACGCAGTATTTT. This codes for CAISDFAVGTDTQYF.

The chain recombines TRBV20-1 with TRBJ2-3, with no clear D. CDR3 size: 16 residues. Germline V gene sequence: CDR1 DFQATT, CDR2 SNEGSKA (reference sequence). Deletions cut 3 bases from V and 3 bases from J, with 19 bases between. CDR3: CSARAPAWRSTDTQYF. The CDR3 bases are TGCAGTGCTAGGGCCCCCGCGTGGCGCTCGACAGATACGCAGTATTTT.

This clonotype appeared a few times. This chain joins TRBV7-9 and TRBJ1-1; a weak D match, TRBD1 (6 bases). The CDR3 length is 15 residues. Germline CDR1 SEHNR, CDR2 FQNEAQ (reference sequence). Trimming removed 3 bases at V and 2 bases at J, with 13 bases between. The CDR3 sequence: CASSFSTGLNTEAFF. The CDR3 nucleotides read TGTGCCAGCAGCTTCTCGACAGGCTTAAACACTGAAGCTTTCTTT. Variable domain in full (rest from reference TRBV7-9 and TRBJ1-1): DTGVSQNPRHKITKRGQNVTFRCDPISEHNRLYWYRQTLGQGPEFLTYFQNEAQLEKSRLLSDRFSAERPKGSFSTLEIQRTEQGDSAMYLCASSFSTGLNTEAFFGQGTRLTVV.